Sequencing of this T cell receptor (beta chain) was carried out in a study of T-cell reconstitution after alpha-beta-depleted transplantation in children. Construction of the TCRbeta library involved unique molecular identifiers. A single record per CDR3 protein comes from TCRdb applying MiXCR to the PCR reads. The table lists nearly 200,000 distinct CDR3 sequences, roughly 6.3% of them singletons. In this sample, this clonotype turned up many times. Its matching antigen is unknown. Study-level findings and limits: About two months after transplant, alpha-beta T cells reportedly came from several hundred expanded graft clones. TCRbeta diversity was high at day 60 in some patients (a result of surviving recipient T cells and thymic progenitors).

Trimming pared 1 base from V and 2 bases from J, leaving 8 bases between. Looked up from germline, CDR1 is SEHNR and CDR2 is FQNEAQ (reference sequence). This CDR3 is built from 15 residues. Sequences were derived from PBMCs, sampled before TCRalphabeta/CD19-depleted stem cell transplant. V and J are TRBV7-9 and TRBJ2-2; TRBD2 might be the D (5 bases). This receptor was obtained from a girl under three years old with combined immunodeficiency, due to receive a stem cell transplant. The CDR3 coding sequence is TGTGCCAGCAGCTTAGTAGGAGGAAACACCGGGGAGCTGTTTTTT. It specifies CASSLVGGNTGELFF.